The sequence of this T cell receptor beta chain was determined in a study of cytomegalovirus exposure and HLA in healthy donors. The overall study: Earlier results showed roughly 120 million unique TCR beta sequences derived from approximately 170 million T cells. Study-wide results and limits: V segments that were indistinguishable, TRBV6-2 and TRBV6-3 among them, were omitted from analysis. Earlier analysis found most TCR beta V segments productive about 87% or about 30% of the time.

Both 60 Vbeta primers and 13 Jbeta primers went into the PCR. The protocol was immunoSEQ multiplex PCR, while the TCRdb copy is restricted to in-frame clones and leaves out a portion. Of around 110,000 clones listed, less than 70% are singletons. A word on this clone: Its matching antigen is unknown.

The germline gives CDR1 MDHEN, CDR2 SYDVKM. V shed 5 bases and J 3 bases; nucleotides not matched to a gene: 2. This CDR3 comprises 15 residues. Material for sequencing was PBMCs. This sequence was found in a woman aged 25-40 years in good health and CMV-seronegative. The rearrangement links TRBV28 to TRBJ2-3; 13 bases match TRBD2. CDR3 residues: CASSVLAGGTDTQYF. CDR3 bases: TGTGCCAGCAGTGTACTAGCGGGAGGGACAGATACGCAGTATTTT.